The TCR beta chain described here comes from a study of spatial heterogeneity in lung cancer. Time point indicated: sample taken at primary tumor resection. Unsorted whole RNA from tumor, nontumor lung or frozen PBMC underwent sequencing. The donors comprised about 70 untreated early-stage non-small cell lung cancer patients. At least ten counts were recorded for this clonotype. Antigen: not known. Study observations and caveats: Ubiquitous expanded tumor TCRs surfaced in blood more at resection than they did at follow-up.

Every cDNA TCR molecule received its own unique molecular identifier. TCRdb redid the calling of the 5' RACE reads with MiXCR, one entry per CDR3 protein. The repertoire holds 85,000 to 100,000 distinct CDR3 sequences, with about 12% as singletons. Germline V lookup: CDR1 DFQATT, CDR2 SNEGSKA (reference sequence). V was cut by 0 bases and J by 12 bases, with 15 bases left in between. This CDR3 is 13 amino acids long. This material consisted of PBMCs, taken at surgery. The rearrangement links TRBV20-1 to TRBJ2-1; no reliable D call. The clonotype originates from a male donor with early-stage non-small cell lung cancer. CDR3 sequence (DNA): TGCAGTGCTAGAGACGAGGCTCCGCTTCGGCAGTTCTTC. Amino acids: CSARDEAPLRQFF.